This T cell receptor beta chain emerged from a study of blood T cell repertoires in COVID-19. Study in general: The origin of the acute and convalescent COVID-19 samples was the United States, Italy and Spain.

Authors' data handling: Researchers report that nucleated cell counts were estimated from reference gene primer amplification. TCRdb's copy holds only in-frame clones and misses some; the assay was immunoSEQ multiplex PCR. V and J calls and clone size follow that table, whereas D and trimming were derived from the DNA. The top ten clones hold 30% to 45% of a sample with some 80,000 clones, around 80% of them seen once. Trimming shortened V by 5 bases and J by 4 bases, and 11 bases separated the two germline ends. Germline CDR1 is SNHLY and CDR2 is FYNNEI. CDR3 length: 13 amino acids. Material: peripheral blood. V and J are TRBV2 and TRBJ1-1, with D maybe TRBD1 (6 bases). The clonotype originates from a woman in her seventies with acute or convalescent COVID-19. CDR3 DNA sequence: TGTGCCAGCAGTTGGACAGTCGGCACTGAAGCTTTCTTT. It yields the protein CASSWTVGTEAFF.